Reported below is one TCR beta chain. Trimming cost V 2 bases and J 5 bases, with 24 bases left between them. This CDR3 region has 18 residues. Germline CDR1 reads LNHNV; CDR2 reads YYDKDF (reference sequence). The sample is drawn from a study of cytomegalovirus exposure and HLA in healthy donors. Clones were sequenced by immunoSEQ multiplex PCR, and TCRdb holds only the in-frame ones, with some missing. The sample includes 50,000 to 80,000 clones, 90% to 95% seen only once; the top ten take approximately 6.4%. V is TRBV15 and J is TRBJ2-5; TRBD1 might be the D (5 bases). Material: PBMCs. This TCR was recovered from a young woman in good health and CMV-seropositive. CDR3 nucleotide sequence: TGTGCCACCAGCAGACTAGATTACAGAGGTGGACAATTCGAGACCCAGTACTTC. This translates into CATSRLDYRGGQFETQYF.